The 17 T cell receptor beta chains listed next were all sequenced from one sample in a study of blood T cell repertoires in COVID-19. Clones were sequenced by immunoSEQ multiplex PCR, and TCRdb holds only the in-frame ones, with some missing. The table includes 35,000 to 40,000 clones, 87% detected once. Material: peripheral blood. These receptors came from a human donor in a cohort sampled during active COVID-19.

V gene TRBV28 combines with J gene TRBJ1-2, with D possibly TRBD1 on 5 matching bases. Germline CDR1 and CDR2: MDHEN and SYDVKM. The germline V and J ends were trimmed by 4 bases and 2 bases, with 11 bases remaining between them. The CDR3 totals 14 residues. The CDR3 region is CASSWGGANYGYTF. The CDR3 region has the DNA TGTGCCAGCAGTTGGGGAGGGGCCAACTATGGCTACACCTTC.

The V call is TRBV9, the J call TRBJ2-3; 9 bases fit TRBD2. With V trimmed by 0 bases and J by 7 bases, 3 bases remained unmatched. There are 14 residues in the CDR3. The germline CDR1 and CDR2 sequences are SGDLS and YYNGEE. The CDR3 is CASSVEAGGHTQYF. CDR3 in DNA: TGTGCCAGCAGCGTAGAAGCGGGGGGACATACGCAGTATTTT. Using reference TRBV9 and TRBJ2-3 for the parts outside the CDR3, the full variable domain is DSGVTQTPKHLITATGQRVTLRCSPRSGDLSVYWYQQSLDQGLQFLIQYYNGEERAKGNILERFSAQQFPDLHSELNLSSLELGDSALYFCASSVEAGGHTQYFGPGTRLTVL.

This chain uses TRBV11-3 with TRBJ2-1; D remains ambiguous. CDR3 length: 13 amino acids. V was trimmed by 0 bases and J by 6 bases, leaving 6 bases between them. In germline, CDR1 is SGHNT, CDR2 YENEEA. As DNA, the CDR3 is TGTGCCAGCAGCTTAGATCCATTCAATGAGCAGTTCTTC. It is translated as CASSLDPFNEQFF.

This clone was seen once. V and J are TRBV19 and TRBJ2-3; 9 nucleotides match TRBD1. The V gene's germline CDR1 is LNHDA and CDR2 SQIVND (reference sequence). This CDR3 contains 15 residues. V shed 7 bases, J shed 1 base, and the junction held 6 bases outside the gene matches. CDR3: CASKDRGRGTDTQYF. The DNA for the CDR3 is TGTGCCAGTAAGGACAGGGGAAGGGGCACAGATACGCAGTATTTT.

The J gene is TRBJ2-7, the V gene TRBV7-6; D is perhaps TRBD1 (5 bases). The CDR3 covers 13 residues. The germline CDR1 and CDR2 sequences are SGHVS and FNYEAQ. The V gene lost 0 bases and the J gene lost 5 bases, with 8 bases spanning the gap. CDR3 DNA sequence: TGTGCCAGCAGCTTAGCCCGACAGCACGAGCAGTACTTC. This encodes CASSLARQHEQYF.

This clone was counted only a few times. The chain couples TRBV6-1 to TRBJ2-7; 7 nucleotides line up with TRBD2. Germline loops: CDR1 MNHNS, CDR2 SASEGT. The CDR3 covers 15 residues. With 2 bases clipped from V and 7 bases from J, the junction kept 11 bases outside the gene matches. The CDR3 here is CASSETAGDGGEQYF. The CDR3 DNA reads TGTGCCAGCAGTGAAACGGCGGGAGACGGGGGAGAGCAGTACTTC.

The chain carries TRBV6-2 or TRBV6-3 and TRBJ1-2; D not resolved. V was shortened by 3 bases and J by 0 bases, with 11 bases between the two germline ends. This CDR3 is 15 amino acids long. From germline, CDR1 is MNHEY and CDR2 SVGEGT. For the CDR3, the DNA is TGTGCCAGCAGTTATCGGCAAGACTCTAACTATGGCTACACCTTC. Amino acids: CASSYRQDSNYGYTF.

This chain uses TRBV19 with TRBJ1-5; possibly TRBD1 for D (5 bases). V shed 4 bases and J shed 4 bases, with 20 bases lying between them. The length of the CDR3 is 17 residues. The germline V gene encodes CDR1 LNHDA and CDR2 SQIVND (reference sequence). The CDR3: CASSTGRGRGVNQPQHF. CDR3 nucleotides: TGTGCCAGTAGTACAGGGAGGGGCAGAGGAGTTAATCAGCCCCAGCATTTT.

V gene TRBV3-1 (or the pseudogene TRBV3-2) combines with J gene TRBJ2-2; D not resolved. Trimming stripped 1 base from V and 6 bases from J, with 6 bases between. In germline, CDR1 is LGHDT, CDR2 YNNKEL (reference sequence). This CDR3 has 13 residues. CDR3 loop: CASSQAPAGELFF. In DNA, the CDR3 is TGTGCCAGCAGCCAAGCTCCCGCCGGGGAGCTGTTTTTT.

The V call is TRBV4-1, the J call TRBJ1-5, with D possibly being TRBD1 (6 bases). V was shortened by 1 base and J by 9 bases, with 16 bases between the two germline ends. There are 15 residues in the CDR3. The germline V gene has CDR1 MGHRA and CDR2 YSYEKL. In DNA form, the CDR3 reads TGCGCCAGCAGCCAAGTAGGGACACAGAATGGGCCCCAGCATTTT. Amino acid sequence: CASSQVGTQNGPQHF.

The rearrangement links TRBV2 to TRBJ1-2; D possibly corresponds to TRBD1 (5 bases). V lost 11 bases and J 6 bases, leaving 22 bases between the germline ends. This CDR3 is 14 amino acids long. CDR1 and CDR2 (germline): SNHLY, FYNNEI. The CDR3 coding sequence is TGTGCCGAGACCTCTGCGGGGCTCTTGGATGGCTACACCTTC. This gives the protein CAETSAGLLDGYTF.

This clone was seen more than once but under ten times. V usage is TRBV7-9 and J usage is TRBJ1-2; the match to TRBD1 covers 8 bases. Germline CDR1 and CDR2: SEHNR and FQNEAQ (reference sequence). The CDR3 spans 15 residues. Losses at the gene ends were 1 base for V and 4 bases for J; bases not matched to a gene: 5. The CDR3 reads CASSLETGVGYGYTF. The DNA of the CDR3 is TGTGCCAGCAGCTTAGAGACAGGGGTGGGCTATGGCTACACCTTC.

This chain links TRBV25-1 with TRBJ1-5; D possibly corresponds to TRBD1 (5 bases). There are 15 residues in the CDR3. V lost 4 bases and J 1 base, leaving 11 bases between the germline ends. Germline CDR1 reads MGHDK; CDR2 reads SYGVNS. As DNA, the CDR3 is TGTGCCAGCAGTGCGCAGGGTGGGAGCAATCAGCCCCAGCATTTT. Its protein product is CASSAQGGSNQPQHF.

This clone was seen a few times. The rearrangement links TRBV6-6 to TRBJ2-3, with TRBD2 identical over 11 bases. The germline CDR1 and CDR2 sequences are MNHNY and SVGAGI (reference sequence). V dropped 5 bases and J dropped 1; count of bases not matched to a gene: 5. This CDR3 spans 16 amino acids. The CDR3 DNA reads TGTGCCAGCAGTCCACCTAGCGGGGGGCGCACAGATACGCAGTATTTT. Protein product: CASSPPSGGRTDTQYF.

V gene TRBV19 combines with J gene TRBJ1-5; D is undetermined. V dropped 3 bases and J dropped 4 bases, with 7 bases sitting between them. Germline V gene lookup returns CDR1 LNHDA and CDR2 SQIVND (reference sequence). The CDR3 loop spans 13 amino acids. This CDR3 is CASSMSENQPQHF. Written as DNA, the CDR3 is TGTGCCAGTAGTATGAGTGAGAATCAGCCCCAGCATTTT.

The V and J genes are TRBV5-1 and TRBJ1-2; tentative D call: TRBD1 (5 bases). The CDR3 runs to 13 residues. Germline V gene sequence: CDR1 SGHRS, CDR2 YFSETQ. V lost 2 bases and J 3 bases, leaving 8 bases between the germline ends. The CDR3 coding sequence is TGCGCCAGCAGCTTTACGGGGGACTATGGCTACACCTTC. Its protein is CASSFTGDYGYTF.

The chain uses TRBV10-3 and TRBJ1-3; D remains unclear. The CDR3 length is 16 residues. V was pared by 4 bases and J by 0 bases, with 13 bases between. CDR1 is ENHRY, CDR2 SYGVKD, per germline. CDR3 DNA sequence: TGTGCCATCAGTGGGGAGGACCCATTCTCTGGAAACACCATATATTTT. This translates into CAISGEDPFSGNTIYF.